The rows below give T cell receptor beta chains drawn from one sample of a study of T cells in Graves' hyperthyroidism and ophthalmopathy. TCRdb analysed the multiplex PCR reads with MiXCR anew, one entry per CDR3 protein. The sample holds 350,000 or so distinct CDR3 sequences, around a fifth seen once. Sequenced input: blood. Receptors originate from a woman aged 50 to 60 with Graves' hyperthyroidism. Each CDR3 is given with its conserved first and last residue. D genes are given only for firm matches. Clone size, where shown, is once, few, many, or a class for clones that have expanded.

D | J | size | V | DNA | CDR3
TRBD1 | TRBJ1-2 | many | TRBV7-9 | TGTGCCAGCAGCTTAGAACAGGGGGCGGCCTATGGCTACACCTTC | CASSLEQGAAYGYTF
TRBD2 | TRBJ2-1 | once | TRBV5-1 | TGTGCCAGCACAACCGGGACTACCTACAATGAGCAGTTCTTC | CASTTGTTYNEQFF
. | TRBJ2-6 | . | TRBV7-3 | TGTGCCAGCAGCACAAAAAACTCTGGGGCCAACGTCCTGACTTTC | CASSTKNSGANVLTF
. | TRBJ2-1 | many | TRBV2 | TGTGCCAGCATTCTGGACAGTAATGAGCAGTTCTTC | CASILDSNEQFF
. | TRBJ1-2 | . | TRBV6-1 | TGTGCCAGCACCAACTCTATGGGCTACACCTTC | CASTNSMGYTF
TRBD1 | TRBJ2-7 | few | TRBV20-1 | TGCAGTGCTGCCCCTCCGGGACAGAGGTATCGGCAGTACTTC | CSAAPPGQRYRQYF
. | TRBJ2-2 | . | TRBV20-1 | TGCAGTGCTAGAGATCTGGGTCAGGAGCTGTTTTTT | CSARDLGQELFF
. | TRBJ2-1 | few | TRBV12-3/TRBV12-4 | TGTGCCAGCCTTCAGCGAAATGCGCAGTTCTTC | CASLQRNAQFF
TRBD1 | TRBJ2-5 | many | TRBV7-8 | TGTGCCAGCAGCTTTGGGCAGGGGGTGGTCGAGACCCAGTACTTC | CASSFGQGVVETQYF
. | TRBJ2-7 | many | TRBV7-6 | TGTGCCAGCAGCTTCGCGGGGAGCGAGCAGTACTTC | CASSFAGSEQYF
. | TRBJ2-1 | . | TRBV25-1 | TGTGCCAGCAGTGTTAGCGGATCCTACAATGAGCAGTTCTTC | CASSVSGSYNEQFF
TRBD2 | TRBJ2-1 | many | TRBV3-1 | TGTGCCAGCAGCCAGGGCGGGAGAACTGAGCAGTTCTTC | CASSQGGRTEQFF
. | TRBJ1-1 | few | TRBV10-3 | TGTGCCATCAGTGCAGGGGAGGGCACTGAAGCTTTCTTT | CAISAGEGTEAFF
TRBD2 | TRBJ2-1 | few | TRBV3-1 | TGTGCCAGCAGCCAAGAAAGACTAGCGGGGCAGTTCTTC | CASSQERLAGQFF
. | TRBJ1-1 | many | TRBV28 | TGTGCCAGCAGACTACCAGGAACCGTGAACACTGAAGCTTTCTTT | CASRLPGTVNTEAFF
. | TRBJ1-5 | . | TRBV2 | TGTGCCAGCAGTCTCCAGGGGTTTAAGGATCAGCCCCAGCATTTT | CASSLQGFKDQPQHF
. | TRBJ1-2 | . | TRBV7-2 | TGTGCCAGCAGCTGGGGGGACTTCGTGGATGGCTACACCTTC | CASSWGDFVDGYTF
TRBD1 | TRBJ2-5 | . | TRBV7-3 | TGTGCCAGCAGCTTAAGTGGGACAGGGGTTGCGGAGACCCAGTACTTC | CASSLSGTGVAETQYF
TRBD2 | TRBJ2-1 | many | TRBV13 | TGTGCCAGCAGCTTAGACCGTAAGACTAGCGGGAGGGCCGAGAGCTCCTACAATGAGCAGTTCTTC | CASSLDRKTSGRAESSYNEQFF
. | TRBJ2-7 | . | TRBV27 | TGTGCCAGCAGGCGGGTTCCGGGACATTACTACGAGCAGTACTTC | CASRRVPGHYYEQYF
TRBD1 | TRBJ2-1 | . | TRBV7-9 | TGTGCCAGCAGCTTAGGAGGGGGCCCGGCTAAGCAGTTCTTC | CASSLGGGPAKQFF
. | TRBJ2-3 | few | TRBV10-3 | TGTGCCATCAGAGACAGCGGTGATACGCAGTATTTT | CAIRDSGDTQYF
. | TRBJ1-2 | many | TRBV20-1 | TGCAGTGCTAGAGATGGGCAGGGGCGTCACTATGGCTACACCTTC | CSARDGQGRHYGYTF
. | TRBJ2-5 | few | TRBV27 | TGTGCCAGCAGTTTATTTTTCCCCCAAGAGACCCAGTACTTC | CASSLFFPQETQYF
TRBD1 | TRBJ1-6 | few | TRBV20-1 | TGCAGTGCTAGAGAAGACAGGGGAAGCACCCTCCACTTT | CSAREDRGSTLHF
TRBD2 | TRBJ2-5 | . | TRBV20-1 | TGCAGTGCTAGGCGGCTAGCGGGAGGGTCCCAAGAGACCCAGTACTTC | CSARRLAGGSQETQYF
. | TRBJ1-2 | few | TRBV5-1 | TGCGCCAGCAGCAATACAGGGAACTATGGCTACACCTTC | CASSNTGNYGYTF
. | TRBJ1-1 | many | TRBV27 | TGTGCCAGCAGTTTTAATATAAAAATGAACACTGAAGCTTTCTTT | CASSFNIKMNTEAFF
. | TRBJ1-2 | once | TRBV7-9 | TGTGCCAGCAGCTATAGTGGGGGCAGGGGCCTTATAGCCGGCTACACCTTC | CASSYSGGRGLIAGYTF
. | TRBJ1-5 | many | TRBV5-5 | TGTGCCAGCAGCTTAACCCTGAAAATGAGCAATCAGCCCCAGCATTTT | CASSLTLKMSNQPQHF
. | TRBJ1-2 | many | TRBV20-1 | TGCAGTGCTAGAAGGGTAGGGGCTAATGGCTACACCTTC | CSARRVGANGYTF
. | TRBJ2-7 | once | TRBV15 | TGTGCCACCAGCTCTGTGACCTTCGACGAGCAGTACTTC | CATSSVTFDEQYF
. | TRBJ2-7 | . | TRBV27 | TGTGCCAGCAGGTCCCGCGGAGCCTCCTACGAGCAGTACTTC | CASRSRGASYEQYF
TRBD2 | TRBJ2-1 | . | TRBV11-1 | TGTGCCAGCAGCTTCGGACTAGCGGATGAGCAGTTCTTC | CASSFGLADEQFF
. | TRBJ1-2 | few | TRBV28 | TGTGCCAGCAGTTTACTTGGGACTGGAGCTAACTATGGCTACACCTTC | CASSLLGTGANYGYTF
TRBD2 | TRBJ2-1 | many | TRBV11-1 | TGTGCCAGCAGGGGGACTAGGAGCAATGAGCAGTTCTTC | CASRGTRSNEQFF
. | TRBJ1-5 | . | TRBV24-1 | TGTGCCACCAGTGATGGGGCCCAGCCCCAGCATTTT | CATSDGAQPQHF
TRBD2 | TRBJ2-1 | many | TRBV15 | TGTGCCACCAGCAGTGGTAGCGGGAGGAACAATGAGCAGTTCTTC | CATSSGSGRNNEQFF